What follows describes a single T cell receptor beta chain. Its specificity is not known. Assay: immunoSEQ multiplex PCR; the TCRdb copy retains only in-frame clones and omits some. The top ten hold more than 1.5% of the sample, which has 350,000 to 450,000 clones, 80% to 95% seen once. V was shortened by 6 bases and J by 3 bases, with 9 bases between the two germline ends. Germline loops: CDR1 MNHEY, CDR2 SMNVEV (reference sequence). This CDR3 is built from 13 residues. The entry originates in a study of Ad26.COV2.S vaccination and SARS-CoV-2 variants. General study results and limits: Following vaccination, spike-specific CD8+ and CD4+ T cell responses reportedly exhibited substantial breadth.

The sample's treatment: roughly 18 received Ad26.COV2.S at low or high dose, single or two shots; about five received placebo; per-sample allocation not given. At day 63 after the first vaccine or placebo injection, samples were drawn. The chain couples TRBV27 to TRBJ2-1, with D maybe TRBD1 (6 bases). Source: peripheral blood, taken in a trial of Ad26.COV2.S vaccine versus placebo. This sequence was found in a person aged 18-65 years who received the Ad26.COV2.S COVID-19 vaccine or a placebo. DNA of the CDR3: TGTGCCAGCAGAGGACAGATCTACAATGAGCAGTTCTTC. It is translated as CASRGQIYNEQFF.